The 5 T cell receptor beta chains reported below all come from one sample, sequenced in a study of tumor-infiltrating lymphocytes in oesophageal squamous cell carcinoma (dated by TCRdb to the mid-2010s). Receptor libraries were prepared by PCR. Instrument used: Illumina HiSeq 2000. In-frame beta chains were kept once TCRdb had trimmed the public reads at Q25 with fastp and called clones with MiXCR. Rows are unified per CDR3 protein, each entry keeping the most common DNA and genes. This sample has 12,000 or so distinct CDR3 sequences in its table, and 50% to 60% of those were observed once. The ten largest clones take up about 30% of the sample. Sequencing was done on a sample of esophageal tumor tissue. These receptor sequences come from a female donor with esophageal squamous cell carcinoma.

The rearrangement joins TRBV7-9 to TRBJ2-3, with a weak D call TRBD2 (6 bases). With 6 bases removed from V and 5 bases from J, the gap between germline ends came to 9 bases. Germline V gene sequence: CDR1 SEHNR, CDR2 FQNEAQ (reference sequence). This CDR3 comprises 12 residues. CDR3 in DNA: TGTGCCAGCAGTACGGGACTAGATACGCAGTATTTT. Protein: CASSTGLDTQYF. The full variable domain, its missing parts supplied by reference TRBV7-9 and TRBJ2-3, is DTGVSQNPRHKITKRGQNVTFRCDPISEHNRLYWYRQTLGQGPEFLTYFQNEAQLEKSRLLSDRFSAERPKGSFSTLEIQRTEQGDSAMYLCASSTGLDTQYFGPGTRLTVL.

This rearrangement joins TRBV2 to TRBJ2-7; D not resolved. V lost 2 bases to trimming and J lost 0 bases, with 14 bases between them. CDR1 and CDR2 from the germline V gene are SNHLY and FYNNEI. The CDR3 spans 16 residues. The CDR3 protein is CASSEISWVGSYEQYF. CDR3 DNA sequence: TGTGCCAGCAGTGAAATAAGCTGGGTTGGCTCCTACGAGCAGTACTTC.

The rearrangement uses TRBV11-2 and TRBJ2-4; 9 bases are a match to TRBD1. From germline, CDR1 is SGHAT and CDR2 FQNNGV. The CDR3 sequence is 18 residues long. Trimming removed 6 bases from V and 0 bases from J; junction bases left unmatched: 12. CDR3 sequence (DNA): TGTGCCAGCAGACCCAGACAGGGGGACGGGAGAGCCAAAAACATTCAGTACTTC. Residues: CASRPRQGDGRAKNIQYF.

The rearrangement joins TRBV27 to TRBJ2-5, with D perhaps TRBD2 (5 bases). CDR3 size: 15 residues. Trimming took 6 bases from V and 5 from J, leaving 19 bases between them. Germline V CDR1 and CDR2: MNHEY, SMNVEV (reference sequence). CDR3 sequence reads: CASRPWGAGSETQYF. CDR3 DNA sequence: TGTGCCAGCAGACCTTGGGGAGCAGGTTCGGAGACCCAGTACTTC.

This clonotype has a handful of counts. The chain carries TRBV7-3 and TRBJ2-3, with 11 bases that match TRBD2. The CDR3 is 17 amino acids. Germline CDR1 SGHTA, CDR2 FQGTGA. J lost 6 bases, V lost 1 base, and 9 bases had no gene match. The CDR3 nucleotides are TGTGCCAGCAGCTTAATGGGGACTAGCGGAGGCCCCGATACGCAGTATTTT. Its translation is CASSLMGTSGGPDTQYF.